This is a list of T cell receptor beta chains from one sample in a study of tumor and adjacent non-tumor tissue in lung cancer. From the multiplex PCR reads, TCRdb called clonotypes with MiXCR, one entry per CDR3 protein. This sample has 200,000 or so distinct CDR3 sequences, with 71% found just once. Sequenced: lung tumor tissue. The receptors here all came from a man between 60 and 75 years old with non-small cell lung cancer. CDR3s include the opening cysteine and the closing phenylalanine or tryptophan. The D gene is left open where the match is weak. Clone size is stated in some rows and not others, as once, few, many or a class when expanded.

D gene: TRBD1
J gene: TRBJ2-3
clone size: NA
V gene: TRBV18
CDR3 protein: CASSPGQADTQYF
CDR3 DNA: TGTGCCAGCTCACCAGGACAGGCAGATACGCAGTATTTT

D gene: NA
J gene: TRBJ2-7
clone size: NA
V gene: TRBV12-3/TRBV12-4
CDR3 protein: CASSLHQAYEQYF
CDR3 DNA: TGTGCCAGCAGTTTACACCAGGCATACGAGCAGTACTTC

D gene: NA
J gene: TRBJ2-5
clone size: once
V gene: TRBV20-1
CDR3 protein: CSARVPSQETQYF
CDR3 DNA: TGCAGCGCCAGAGTCCCTTCCCAAGAGACCCAGTACTTC

D gene: NA
J gene: TRBJ2-7
clone size: NA
V gene: TRBV20-1
CDR3 protein: CSARNASTPEQYF
CDR3 DNA: TGCAGTGCTAGAAACGCCAGCACCCCCGAACAGTACTTC

D gene: NA
J gene: TRBJ2-7
clone size: once
V gene: TRBV20-1
CDR3 protein: CSASGLSYEEYF
CDR3 DNA: TGCAGTGCTAGTGGACTCTCGTACGAGGAGTACTTC

D gene: NA
J gene: TRBJ1-1
clone size: many
V gene: TRBV4-3
CDR3 protein: CASSRILIWGQGEGNTEAFF
CDR3 DNA: TGCGCCAGCAGCCGTATCCTGATCTGGGGGCAAGGGGAGGGTAACACTGAAGCTTTCTTT

D gene: NA
J gene: TRBJ2-2
clone size: NA
V gene: TRBV6-4
CDR3 protein: CANSDLQGGTGELFF
CDR3 DNA: TGTGCCAACAGTGACCTACAGGGGGGGACCGGGGAGCTGTTTTTC

D gene: NA
J gene: TRBJ2-7
clone size: NA
V gene: TRBV20-1
CDR3 protein: CSARDETPGHLYEQYF
CDR3 DNA: TGCAGTGCTAGAGATGAAACCCCGGGACACCTCTACGAGCAGTACTTC

D gene: TRBD2
J gene: TRBJ2-1
clone size: few
V gene: TRBV5-1
CDR3 protein: CASSLGVLAGGRIHEQFF
CDR3 DNA: TGCGCCAGCAGCTTGGGGGTCCTAGCGGGGGGGCGTATCCATGAGCAGTTCTTC

D gene: NA
J gene: TRBJ2-3
clone size: NA
V gene: TRBV11-2
CDR3 protein: CASRRGVGLSTDTQYF
CDR3 DNA: TGTGCCAGCAGGAGAGGGGTGGGACTCAGCACAGATACGCAGTATTTT

D gene: TRBD1
J gene: TRBJ2-5
clone size: NA
V gene: TRBV29-1
CDR3 protein: CSVVETGPGETQYF
CDR3 DNA: TGCAGCGTCGTCGAGACAGGGCCTGGGGAGACACAGTACTTC

D gene: TRBD1
J gene: TRBJ1-1
clone size: few
V gene: TRBV12-3/TRBV12-4
CDR3 protein: CASSFRTGTDTEAFF
CDR3 DNA: TGTGCCAGCAGTTTCCGGACAGGGACGGACACTGAAGCTTTCTTT

D gene: NA
J gene: TRBJ2-6
clone size: NA
V gene: TRBV5-1
CDR3 protein: CASSPGTSSGPNVLTF
CDR3 DNA: TGCGCCAGCAGCCCAGGGACGAGCTCTGGGCCCAACGTCCTGACTTTC

D gene: NA
J gene: TRBJ2-3
clone size: NA
V gene: TRBV6-2/TRBV6-3
CDR3 protein: CASSYSDNTDTQYF
CDR3 DNA: TGTGCCAGCAGTTACTCGGACAACACAGATACGCAGTATTTT

D gene: NA
J gene: TRBJ2-3
clone size: NA
V gene: TRBV20-1
CDR3 protein: CSATGTWGTDMQYF
CDR3 DNA: TGCAGTGCGACCGGGACATGGGGCACAGATATGCAGTATTTT

D gene: NA
J gene: TRBJ2-1
clone size: NA
V gene: TRBV5-5
CDR3 protein: CASSSHRDNTNEQFF
CDR3 DNA: TGTGCCAGCAGCTCACATCGGGACAATACCAATGAGCAGTTCTTC

D gene: TRBD1
J gene: TRBJ2-6
clone size: NA
V gene: TRBV23-1
CDR3 protein: CASSQSKGGGAGANVLTF
CDR3 DNA: TGCGCCAGCAGTCAATCAAAAGGGGGCGGCGCTGGGGCCAACGTCCTGACTTTC

D gene: NA
J gene: TRBJ1-1
clone size: NA
V gene: TRBV6-1
CDR3 protein: CAISENTRRAFF
CDR3 DNA: TGTGCCATCAGTGAAAATACGCGGAGAGCTTTCTTT

D gene: NA
J gene: TRBJ2-6
clone size: NA
V gene: TRBV12-3/TRBV12-4
CDR3 protein: CASIQGRSGANVLSF
CDR3 DNA: TGTGCCAGCATCCAGGGACGATCTGGGGCTAACGTCCTGTCTTTC

D gene: NA
J gene: TRBJ1-4
clone size: NA
V gene: TRBV29-1
CDR3 protein: CSVAIQEANEKLFF
CDR3 DNA: TGCAGCGTTGCTATACAGGAGGCAAATGAAAAACTGTTTTTT

D gene: TRBD1
J gene: TRBJ2-5
clone size: NA
V gene: TRBV19
CDR3 protein: CASSIGTGGVVETQYF
CDR3 DNA: TGTGCCAGTAGTATCGGGACAGGGGGCGTCGTCGAGACCCAGTATTTC

D gene: NA
J gene: TRBJ2-1
clone size: NA
V gene: TRBV5-1
CDR3 protein: CASSLMSSYEKFF
CDR3 DNA: TGCGCCAGCAGCTTGATGAGTTCATATGAGAAGTTCTTC

D gene: TRBD2
J gene: TRBJ2-3
clone size: NA
V gene: TRBV11-3
CDR3 protein: CASSRGTVAGGPADRQYF
CDR3 DNA: TGTGCCAGCAGCCGCGGGACAGTAGCGGGGGGGCCCGCAGATAGGCAGTATTTT

D gene: NA
J gene: TRBJ2-1
clone size: few
V gene: TRBV12-3/TRBV12-4
CDR3 protein: CANSLLASRHEQSF
CDR3 DNA: TGTGCCAACAGTTTACTCGCTAGCAGGCATGAGCAGTCCTTC

D gene: TRBD2
J gene: TRBJ2-3
clone size: many
V gene: TRBV20-1
CDR3 protein: CSATPSGRASDTQYF
CDR3 DNA: TGCAGTGCCACTCCTAGCGGGAGGGCCTCAGATACGCAGTATTTT

D gene: NA
J gene: TRBJ2-5
clone size: many
V gene: TRBV12-3/TRBV12-4
CDR3 protein: CASSLSVSWETQYF
CDR3 DNA: TGTGCCAGCAGTTTATCGGTTAGTTGGGAGACCCAGTACTTC

D gene: NA
J gene: TRBJ1-4
clone size: NA
V gene: TRBV20-1
CDR3 protein: CSATMTAGGEKLFF
CDR3 DNA: TGCAGTGCTACTATGACGGCCGGAGGGGAAAAACTGTTTTTT

D gene: TRBD1
J gene: TRBJ1-1
clone size: NA
V gene: TRBV20-1
CDR3 protein: CGATGGNAEAFF
CDR3 DNA: TGCGGTGCCACAGGGGGCAATGCCGAAGCTTTCTTT

D gene: NA
J gene: TRBJ1-4
clone size: NA
V gene: TRBV11-2
CDR3 protein: CASSTVLNEKLLF
CDR3 DNA: TGTGCCAGCAGCACCGTATTGAATGAAAAACTGCTTTTT

D gene: TRBD1
J gene: TRBJ1-2
clone size: NA
V gene: TRBV6-1
CDR3 protein: CASNPVSGQLNYGYTF
CDR3 DNA: TGTGCCAGCAATCCCGTCTCGGGACAGCTAAACTATGGCTACACCTTC

D gene: NA
J gene: TRBJ1-1
clone size: NA
V gene: TRBV20-1
CDR3 protein: CSPARLGTEAFF
CDR3 DNA: TGCAGCCCCGCCAGGTTGGGGACTGAAGCTTTCTTT

D gene: TRBD2
J gene: TRBJ2-1
clone size: few
V gene: TRBV29-1
CDR3 protein: CSVYGGRAGNEQFF
CDR3 DNA: TGCAGCGTTTATGGCGGGAGGGCCGGGAATGAGCAGTTCTTC

D gene: NA
J gene: TRBJ2-7
clone size: NA
V gene: TRBV20-1
CDR3 protein: CSVSPAGLGAGEQYF
CDR3 DNA: TGCAGTGTTAGTCCGGCCGGGCTGGGAGCGGGCGAGCAGTACTTC

D gene: NA
J gene: TRBJ1-1
clone size: NA
V gene: TRBV11-2
CDR3 protein: CASGLVGGLNTEAFF
CDR3 DNA: TGTGCCAGCGGCTTAGTAGGGGGATTGAACACTGAAGCTTTTTTT

D gene: NA
J gene: TRBJ1-5
clone size: NA
V gene: TRBV12-3/TRBV12-4
CDR3 protein: CASSLEPGGSNQLQHF
CDR3 DNA: TGTGCCAGCAGTTTGGAGCCGGGGGGCAGCAACCAGCTCCAGCATTTT

D gene: TRBD2
J gene: TRBJ2-1
clone size: NA
V gene: TRBV5-1
CDR3 protein: CASSVASGRVDEQFF
CDR3 DNA: TGCGCCAGCAGTGTCGCTAGCGGGAGGGTCGATGAGCAGTTCTTC

D gene: NA
J gene: TRBJ1-2
clone size: NA
V gene: TRBV14
CDR3 protein: CASNPWNSYGYTF
CDR3 DNA: TGTGCCAGCAACCCCTGGAATAGCTATGGCTACACCTTC

D gene: NA
J gene: TRBJ1-4
clone size: many
V gene: TRBV6-1
CDR3 protein: CASRAYRVTNEKLFF
CDR3 DNA: TGTGCCAGCAGAGCGTACAGGGTGACTAATGAAAAACTGTTTTTT

D gene: TRBD1
J gene: TRBJ2-7
clone size: NA
V gene: TRBV6-6
CDR3 protein: CANTKQGAEQYF
CDR3 DNA: TGTGCCAACACCAAACAGGGGGCCGAGCAATACTTC

D gene: NA
J gene: TRBJ2-5
clone size: NA
V gene: TRBV11-2
CDR3 protein: CPSSSTMGGPKEIQYF
CDR3 DNA: TGTCCCAGCAGCTCCACAATGGGGGGGCCAAAGGAGATCCAGTATTTC

D gene: TRBD2
J gene: TRBJ2-1
clone size: NA
V gene: TRBV6-1
CDR3 protein: CASSDQVAGADNEQFF
CDR3 DNA: TGTGCCAGCAGTGATCAGGTAGCGGGAGCAGACAATGAGCAGTTCTTC

D gene: NA
J gene: TRBJ1-2
clone size: many
V gene: TRBV29-1
CDR3 protein: CSVAVGFDGYTF
CDR3 DNA: TGCAGCGTTGCGGTGGGATTCGATGGCTACACCTTC

D gene: TRBD2
J gene: TRBJ2-1
clone size: NA
V gene: TRBV6-2/TRBV6-3
CDR3 protein: CASSWTSGLTGEQFF
CDR3 DNA: TGTGCCAGCAGTTGGACTAGCGGGTTAACGGGGGAGCAGTTCTTC